The entry below gives a single TCR beta chain sequence along with its context. The authors' processing: Amplification of reference gene primers provided the estimated nucleated cell counts. Generated by immunoSEQ multiplex PCR, the TCRdb table keeps only in-frame clones and is missing some. Clone size and V and J calls were adopted from that table, with D and trimming inferred from the DNA. The table lists 250,000 to 400,000 clones, approximately 90% of them singletons. These data belong to a study of blood T cell repertoires in COVID-19. About the study: Spain, Italy and the United States supplied samples that represented acute and convalescent COVID-19. PBMCs, B-cell-depleted T cells, or T cells were the source of the cDNA or gDNA that made up the material.

The CDR3 has 15 amino acids. Trimming cost V 1 base and J 4 bases; bases outside gene matches: 4. CDR1 is SGHRS, CDR2 YFSETQ, per germline. The specimen was peripheral blood. This chain links TRBV5-1 with TRBJ1-2, with 10 bases aligning to TRBD1. The TCR was taken from a woman in her twenties or thirties with COVID-19, enrolled during active disease. CDR3 coding DNA: TGCGCCAGCAGCTTGAGTGGGACAGGGGTCTATGGCTACACCTTC. The encoded protein is CASSLSGTGVYGYTF.